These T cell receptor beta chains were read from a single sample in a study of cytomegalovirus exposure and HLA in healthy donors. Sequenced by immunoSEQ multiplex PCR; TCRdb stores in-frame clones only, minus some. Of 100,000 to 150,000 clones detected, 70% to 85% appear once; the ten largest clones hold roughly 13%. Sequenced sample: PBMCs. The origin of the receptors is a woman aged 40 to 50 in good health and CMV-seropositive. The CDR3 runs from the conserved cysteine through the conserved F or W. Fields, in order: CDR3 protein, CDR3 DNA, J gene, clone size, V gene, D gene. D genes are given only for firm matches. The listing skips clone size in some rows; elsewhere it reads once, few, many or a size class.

CATQERDGSAQYF	TGTGCCACCCAGGAGCGGGATGGGTCCGCGCAGTATTTT	TRBJ2-3	NA	TRBV28	TRBD2
CASSKLAGEESEQYF	TGTGCCAGCAGCAAACTAGCGGGAGAGGAATCCGAGCAGTACTTC	TRBJ2-7	once	TRBV7-9	TRBD2
CASSPGQQRTEAFF	TGTGCCAGCAGCCCGGGACAGCAAAGGACTGAAGCTTTCTTT	TRBJ1-1	NA	TRBV5-6	TRBD1
CASSLDLGRGGEQFF	TGTGCCAGCTCATTGGACTTGGGCCGGGGTGGGGAGCAGTTCTTC	TRBJ2-1	once	TRBV18	NA
CASSFVTSGIIRVQYF	TGTGCCAGCAGTTTCGTTACTAGCGGGATCATTCGAGTGCAGTACTTC	TRBJ2-7	NA	TRBV27	TRBD2
CAISEYRTGVLGNQPQHF	TGTGCCATCAGTGAGTACCGGACAGGGGTTTTAGGCAATCAGCCCCAGCATTTT	TRBJ1-5	NA	TRBV10-3	TRBD1
CASSLTRLSSYNEQFF	TGTGCCAGCAGCTTAACGCGGCTTAGCTCCTACAATGAGCAGTTCTTC	TRBJ2-1	NA	TRBV7-8	NA
CASSFVRGRQSDTQYF	TGTGCCAGCAGCTTTGTCAGGGGGCGGCAATCAGATACGCAGTATTTT	TRBJ2-3	NA	TRBV5-4	TRBD1
CASRTSGGNTIYF	TGTGCCAGTAGAACAAGCGGTGGAAACACCATATATTTT	TRBJ1-3	NA	TRBV5-5	NA
CASSPAGGLSYNEQFF	TGTGCCAGCTCACCAGCCGGGGGGTTATCCTACAATGAGCAGTTCTTC	TRBJ2-1	NA	TRBV18	TRBD2
CAWSVGAPPNTEAFF	TGTGCCTGGAGTGTAGGGGCCCCACCCAACACTGAAGCTTTCTTT	TRBJ1-1	NA	TRBV30	NA
CASSRDSYFNEQFF	TGTGCCAGCAGCCGGGACAGCTACTTCAATGAGCAGTTCTTC	TRBJ2-1	NA	TRBV11-3	TRBD1
CATSREGDGYEQYF	TGTGCCACCAGCAGAGAAGGAGATGGCTACGAGCAGTACTTC	TRBJ2-7	NA	TRBV15	NA
CASSPGGQPQHF	TGTGCCAGCAGCCCAGGGGGTCAGCCCCAGCATTTT	TRBJ1-5	NA	TRBV7-2	TRBD1
CASSQRRETQYF	TGCGCCAGCAGCCAAAGGCGGGAGACCCAGTACTTC	TRBJ2-5	NA	TRBV5-1	NA
CASSLTPLTGELFF	TGTGCCAGCAGTTTGACACCGTTAACCGGGGAGCTGTTTTTT	TRBJ2-2	NA	TRBV27	NA
CASSPPATGSANEKLFF	TGTGCCAGCAGCCCCCCTGCTACAGGGTCGGCTAATGAAAAACTGTTTTTT	TRBJ1-4	NA	TRBV7-9	NA
CASSQDRTDNEQFF	TGCGCCAGCAGCCAAGATCGGACAGACAATGAGCAGTTCTTC	TRBJ2-1	NA	TRBV4-1	NA
CASSPWGSNEQFF	TGTGCCAGCAGCCCCTGGGGCTCGAATGAGCAGTTCTTC	TRBJ2-1	once	TRBV5-4	NA
CASSLIAGFSGYTF	TGTGCCAGCAGCTTAATCGCAGGGTTCAGTGGCTACACCTTC	TRBJ1-2	NA	TRBV7-3	NA
CASSPTSRDYGYTF	TGTGCCAGCAGCCCCACCTCGAGGGACTATGGCTACACCTTC	TRBJ1-2	few	TRBV7-2	NA
CAWSVGQGVLYTQYF	TGTGCCTGGAGTGTAGGACAGGGAGTTCTGTATACGCAGTATTTT	TRBJ2-3	NA	TRBV30	TRBD1
CAWSQPDSTGELFF	TGTGCCTGGAGTCAACCCGACAGCACCGGGGAGCTGTTTTTT	TRBJ2-2	NA	TRBV30	NA
CASSVLGLNTEAFF	TGTGCCAGTAGCGTTCTGGGGCTGAACACTGAAGCTTTCTTT	TRBJ1-1	NA	TRBV19	NA
CASSPLAEEQYF	TGTGCCAGCTCACCACTAGCTGAAGAGCAGTACTTC	TRBJ2-7	NA	TRBV18	NA
CASSSGRLAGTVGETQYF	TGTGCCAGCAGCTCTGGGCGACTAGCGGGAACGGTAGGAGAGACCCAGTACTTC	TRBJ2-5	NA	TRBV7-6	TRBD2
CASSLTGLETQYF	TGTGCCAGCAGCCTAACAGGGCTGGAGACCCAGTACTTC	TRBJ2-5	NA	TRBV11-2	NA
CASSRQGHQNIQYF	TGTGCCAGCAGTAGGCAGGGCCACCAAAACATTCAGTACTTC	TRBJ2-4	NA	TRBV2	NA
CASSELTGVETQYF	TGTGCCAGCAGTGAGCTTACAGGGGTGGAGACCCAGTACTTC	TRBJ2-5	NA	TRBV6-1	TRBD1
CASSDGLARNTGELFF	TGTGCCAGCAGTGATGGACTAGCAAGGAACACCGGGGAGCTGTTTTTT	TRBJ2-2	NA	TRBV6-1	TRBD2
CATSRDQEQYF	TGTGCCACCAGCAGAGATCAGGAGCAGTACTTC	TRBJ2-7	few	TRBV15	NA
CASSLGADYSNQPQHF	TGTGCCAGCAGTTTAGGGGCGGATTATAGCAATCAGCCCCAGCATTTT	TRBJ1-5	NA	TRBV28	NA